This T cell receptor beta chain was captured by sequencing in a study of cytomegalovirus exposure and HLA in healthy donors. Study-wide results and caveats: With further analysis later on, most CMV-associated TCR beta chains appeared HLA-restricted. Accurate prediction of most subjects' HLA-A and HLA-B alleles from TCR beta sequences was reported. A missense DCLRE1C variant was associated with V- and J-gene trimming of TCR beta chains in a later analysis, and an independent cohort replicated the association.

Comments on this clone: Its antigen is unidentified.

Whereas donors were nominally healthy upon sampling, unrecorded immune exposures were probable. In the PCR, 60 Vbeta and 13 Jbeta primers were used. Sequencing was performed with immunoSEQ multiplex PCR; in TCRdb, only in-frame clones are kept and a portion is missing. The sample lists some 100,000 clones; around 79% were seen once. Sequences were obtained from PBMCs. The receptor comes from a woman aged 70-85 years in good health and CMV-seropositive.

The CDR3, as DNA: TGTGCCAGTAGTATGGTTAGCGGGAGGGATGAGCAGTTCTTC. Amino acids: CASSMVSGRDEQFF. The chain uses TRBV19 and TRBJ2-1; TRBD2 matches at 11 bases. The CDR3 extends over 14 amino acids. Germline CDR1 LNHDA, CDR2 SQIVND (reference sequence). V dropped 3 bases and J dropped 8; count of bases not matched to a gene: 3.